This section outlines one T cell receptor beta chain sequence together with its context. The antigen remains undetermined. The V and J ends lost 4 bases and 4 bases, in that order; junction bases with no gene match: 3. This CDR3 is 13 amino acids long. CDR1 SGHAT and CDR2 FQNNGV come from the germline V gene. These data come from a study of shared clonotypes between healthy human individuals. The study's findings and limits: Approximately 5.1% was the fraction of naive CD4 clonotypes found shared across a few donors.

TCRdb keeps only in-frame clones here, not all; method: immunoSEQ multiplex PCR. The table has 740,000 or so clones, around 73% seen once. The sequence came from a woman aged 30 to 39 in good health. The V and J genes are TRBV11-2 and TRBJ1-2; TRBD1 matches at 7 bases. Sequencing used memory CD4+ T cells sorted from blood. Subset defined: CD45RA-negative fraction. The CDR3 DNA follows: TGTGCCAGCAGCTCTAGGACAGGCTATGGCTACACCTTC. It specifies CASSSRTGYGYTF.